A single sample gave rise to the 19 T cell receptor beta chains below, sequenced in a study of CD8+ T cells in alopecia areata. RNA was isolated and reverse transcribed to cDNA, the sequencing template. Clones were read by immunoSEQ multiplex PCR, and TCRdb kept only the in-frame ones, dropping some. Of 200,000 or so clones listed, nearly 60% are singletons. Treatment described: oral pan-JAK inhibitor, 5-10 mg twice daily. Sequenced here: CD4+ T cells sorted from blood, sampled at week 24, from a patient treated with tofacitinib. The receptors were sampled from a human donor with alopecia areata.

The V call is TRBV7-2, the J call TRBJ2-4; 8 bases are a match to TRBD1. This CDR3 comprises 18 residues. V was pared by 0 bases and J by 1 base, with 8 bases of the junction left unmatched. Germline CDR1 is SGHTA and CDR2 is FQGNSA. The CDR3 nucleotides read TGTGCCAGCAGCTTAGCGACGGACAGGGTGGGGGCCAAAAACATTCAGTACTTC. Translation gives CASSLATDRVGAKNIQYF. The full variable domain, completed using reference TRBV7-2 and TRBJ2-4, is GAGVSQSPSNKVTEKGKDVELRCDPISGHTALYWYRQSLGQGLEFLIYFQGNSAPDKSGLPSDRFSAERTGGSVSTLTIQRTQQEDSAVYLCASSLATDRVGAKNIQYFGAGTRLSVL.

V gene TRBV15 combines with J gene TRBJ2-7; TRBD2 might be the D (7 bases). Trimming stripped 0 bases from V and 7 bases from J, with 13 bases between. Germline V gene data show CDR1 as LNHNV and CDR2 as YYDKDF (reference sequence). The CDR3 is 14 amino acids. This chain's CDR3 is CATSRDRTAGEQYF. The CDR3 DNA is TGTGCCACCAGCAGAGATAGGACAGCGGGGGAGCAGTACTTC.

The chain uses TRBV30 and TRBJ1-2; D ambiguous. V was clipped by 5 bases and J by 8 bases, with 6 bases between them. Germline V gene data show CDR1 as GTSNPN and CDR2 as SVGIG (reference sequence). The length of the CDR3 is 9 residues. This CDR3 reads CAWYRGYTF. The CDR3 region has the DNA TGTGCCTGGTACCGCGGCTACACCTTC.

This chain uses TRBV2 with TRBJ2-2, with a weak D call TRBD1 (6 bases). Germline V gives CDR1 SNHLY, CDR2 FYNNEI. V dropped 3 bases and J dropped 4 bases, with 12 bases sitting between them. There are 15 residues in the CDR3. The CDR3 DNA sequence: TGTGCCAGCAGTGATCGCAGGGGCGGCACCGGGGAGCTGTTTTTT. It is translated as CASSDRRGGTGELFF.

The chain couples TRBV5-4 to TRBJ2-3, with no clear D. Per germline, CDR1 SGHNT and CDR2 YYREEE (reference sequence). This CDR3 spans 15 amino acids. Trimming shortened V by 0 bases and J by 0 bases, and 8 bases separated the two germline ends. CDR3 DNA: TGTGCCAGCAGCTTGGCAGCAGCTAGCACAGATACGCAGTATTTT. Amino acid sequence: CASSLAAASTDTQYF.

Concerning this clone: At the DNA level, this CDR3 is encoded by other sequences in the same sample as well. The chain combines TRBV5-1 with TRBJ1-2, with D possibly being TRBD1 (5 bases). The germline V gene encodes CDR1 SGHRS and CDR2 YFSETQ. The V end was cut by 4 bases, the J end by 3 bases, with 10 bases between. This CDR3 region has 13 residues. CDR3 amino acids: CASSPGRDYGYTF. The CDR3 DNA reads as TGCGCCAGCAGCCCAGGGAGGGACTATGGCTACACCTTC. Full variable domain (outside the CDR3, taken from reference TRBV5-1 and TRBJ1-2): KAGVTQTPRYLIKTRGQQVTLSCSPISGHRSVSWYQQTPGQGLQFLFEYFSETQRNKGNFPGRFSGRQFSNSRSEMNVSTLELGDSALYLCASSPGRDYGYTFGSGTRLTVV.

V and J are TRBV4-1 and TRBJ2-7; D may be TRBD2 (5 bases). The CDR3 runs to 14 residues. Germline CDR1 MGHRA, CDR2 YSYEKL. Trimming stripped 2 bases from V and 6 bases from J, with 14 bases between. This CDR3 reads CASSQLHGEGEQYF. CDR3 coding DNA: TGCGCCAGCAGCCAATTGCATGGAGAGGGCGAGCAGTACTTC.

The chain couples TRBV7-8 to TRBJ1-6; a possible D gene is TRBD1 (6 bases). The CDR3 consists of 15 residues. Germline V gene sequence: CDR1 SGHVS, CDR2 FQNEAQ. The V gene lost 1 base and the J gene lost 9 bases, with 13 bases spanning the gap. The CDR3 DNA follows: TGTGCCAGCAGCTTAGAAGGACAGTCCGGTTCACCCCTCCACTTT. Encoded protein: CASSLEGQSGSPLHF.

The chain recombines TRBV5-1 with TRBJ2-5; weak D call: TRBD1 (6 bases). CDR1 SGHRS and CDR2 YFSETQ come from the germline V gene. This CDR3 has 14 amino acids. Trimming cost V 2 bases and J 4 bases, with 12 bases left between them. In nucleotides, the CDR3 is TGCGCCAGCAGCTTACAGGGTCGGACAGAGACCCAGTACTTC. Its translation is CASSLQGRTETQYF.

The chain carries TRBV5-6 and TRBJ1-6; D call uncertain. The V and J ends lost 5 bases and 6 bases respectively, with 9 bases between them. Germline V gene sequence: CDR1 SGHDT, CDR2 YYEEEE. The CDR3 contains 13 residues. The DNA of the CDR3 is TGTGCCAGCAGTAACGAATTTAATTCACCCCTCCACTTT. This sequence encodes CASSNEFNSPLHF.

J is TRBJ1-4 and V is TRBV30; D is uncertain. There are 15 residues in the CDR3. In germline, CDR1 is GTSNPN, CDR2 SVGIG (reference sequence). V lost 4 bases to trimming and J lost 0 bases, with 12 bases between them. The CDR3 nucleotides are TGTGCCTGGACCCCGAACTCCGCAACTAATGAAAAACTGTTTTTT. This sequence encodes CAWTPNSATNEKLFF.

This chain joins TRBV5-6 and TRBJ2-7, with D perhaps assigned TRBD1 or TRBD2 (5 bases each). Per the germline V gene, CDR1 is SGHDT and CDR2 is YYEEEE. V was pared by 4 bases and J by 3 bases, with 14 bases between. The CDR3 is 14 amino acids. CDR3 region: CASSLGRNNYEQYF. CDR3 nucleotides: TGTGCCAGCAGCCTGGGACGGAACAACTACGAGCAGTACTTC.

This sequence joins TRBV4-1 and TRBJ2-3, with 7 bases identical to TRBD2. The CDR3 totals 13 residues. The V and J ends lost 5 bases and 7 bases, in that order; junction bases with no gene match: 6. Germline CDR1 MGHRA, CDR2 YSYEKL. This CDR3 reads CASSSQGGHTQYF. The CDR3 region has the DNA TGCGCCAGCAGCTCCCAGGGAGGGCATACGCAGTATTTT.

This clone came up a few times. J is TRBJ2-2 and V is TRBV28, with 12 bases lining up with TRBD1. Germline trimming cut 5 bases from V and 5 bases from J; bases unmatched to any gene: 6. There are 16 residues in the CDR3. Germline V gene sequence: CDR1 MDHEN, CDR2 SYDVKM. In nucleotides, the CDR3 is TGTGCCAGCAGTGCACCGGGACAGGGGGCGACCGGGGAGCTGTTTTTT. As protein: CASSAPGQGATGELFF.

The chain joins TRBV7-2 to TRBJ2-2, with D tentatively TRBD2 (5 bases). The CDR3 totals 17 residues. Trimming removed 3 bases at V and 2 bases at J, with 16 bases between. Per germline, CDR1 SGHTA and CDR2 FQGNSA. The CDR3 sequence: CASSFVFGMYNTGELFF. The CDR3, as DNA: TGTGCCAGCAGCTTCGTCTTCGGGATGTACAACACCGGGGAGCTGTTTTTT.

This clone occurred a few times. This chain links TRBV29-1 with TRBJ1-5; D is uncertain. The CDR3 loop spans 13 amino acids. Trimming shortened V by 4 bases and J by 5 bases, and 12 bases separated the two germline ends. Germline-derived CDR1 and CDR2 are SQVTM and ANQGSEA. The CDR3 loop is CSVAVALDQPQHF. The CDR3 DNA is TGCAGCGTTGCCGTGGCACTAGATCAGCCCCAGCATTTT. The whole variable domain, filled in from reference TRBV29-1 and TRBJ1-5, reads SAVISQKPSRDICQRGTSLTIQCQVDSQVTMMFWYRQQPGQSLTLIATANQGSEATYESGFVIDKFPISRPNLTFSTLTVSNMSPEDSSIYLCSVAVALDQPQHFGDGTRLSIL.

The rearrangement joins TRBV29-1 to TRBJ1-2; D perhaps matches TRBD1 (6 bases). V lost 2 bases to trimming and J lost 4 bases, with 14 bases between them. The CDR3 extends over 14 amino acids. CDR1 is SQVTM, CDR2 ANQGSEA, per germline. The CDR3 DNA follows: TGCAGCGTTGAATGGGGGGGCTTTAGCTATGGCTACACCTTC. This translates into CSVEWGGFSYGYTF. The full variable domain, completed using reference TRBV29-1 and TRBJ1-2, is SAVISQKPSRDICQRGTSLTIQCQVDSQVTMMFWYRQQPGQSLTLIATANQGSEATYESGFVIDKFPISRPNLTFSTLTVSNMSPEDSSIYLCSVEWGGFSYGYTFGSGTRLTVV.

The chain joins TRBV7-2 to TRBJ1-2; D uncertain. In germline, CDR1 is SGHTA, CDR2 FQGNSA. V was shortened by 1 base and J by 2 bases, with 8 bases between the two germline ends. The CDR3 consists of 14 residues. The CDR3 is CASSLDPENYGYTF. The CDR3 DNA reads as TGTGCCAGCAGCTTAGACCCCGAGAACTATGGCTACACCTTC. The full variable domain, in which reference TRBV7-2 and TRBJ1-2 provide the parts outside the CDR3, is GAGVSQSPSNKVTEKGKDVELRCDPISGHTALYWYRQSLGQGLEFLIYFQGNSAPDKSGLPSDRFSAERTGGSVSTLTIQRTQQEDSAVYLCASSLDPENYGYTFGSGTRLTVV.

In its sample, this clone was seen a few times. The J gene is TRBJ1-4, the V gene TRBV7-4; 9 nucleotides agree with TRBD1. The germline gives CDR1 SGHVT, CDR2 SQSDAQ. V was clipped by 5 bases and J by 6 bases; unmatched bases: 13. This CDR3 is 17 amino acids long. The CDR3: CASSGTGCGDLDEKLFF. The CDR3 DNA follows: TGTGCCAGCAGCGGGACAGGGTGCGGGGACTTAGATGAAAAACTGTTTTTT.